This T cell receptor (beta chain) appears in the sequencing data of a study of Ad26.COV2.S vaccination and SARS-CoV-2 variants. At the level of the study: Vaccine-arm donor from the placebo-controlled COV1001 Ad26.COV2.S trial. Intramuscularly, Ad26.COV2.S was given either once or twice, 56 days apart.

Treatment meaning: around 19 received Ad26.COV2.S at low or high dose, single or two shots; 5 received placebo; per-sample allocation not given. The samples were gathered on day 63 after the first injection of vaccine or placebo. V dropped 6 bases and J dropped 5 bases, with 18 bases sitting between them. CDR1 SGHNT and CDR2 YYREEE come from the germline V gene (reference sequence). The CDR3 consists of 15 residues. The repertoire was sequenced with immunoSEQ multiplex PCR; TCRdb's copy has only in-frame clones and lacks some. The sample yields about 440,000 clones, 90% seen once. This receptor was obtained from a person between 18 and 60 years old who received the Ad26.COV2.S COVID-19 vaccine or a placebo. The specimen comprised peripheral blood, sampled in a trial of Ad26.COV2.S vaccine versus placebo. The chain uses TRBV5-4 and TRBJ2-1, with D possibly TRBD2 on 6 matching bases. The CDR3 DNA is TGTGCCAGCACCGTCGGAGGAGGGTCCCACAATGAGCAGTTCTTC. This codes for CASTVGGGSHNEQFF.